This TCR beta chain was sequenced for a study of CD8 T cells in ankylosing spondylitis. Study-wide findings and caveats: What seemed typical of ankylosing spondylitis blood was a TCR beta motif built from under 10 highly homologous variants.

CDR1 LGHNA and CDR2 YSLEER come from the germline V gene. V was clipped by 1 base and J by 1 base, with 11 bases between them. This CDR3 contains 15 residues. Quantitative molecular-barcoded 5'-RACE generated the TCR beta libraries. Via MiXCR, TCRdb re-called the 5' RACE reads, giving one row per CDR3 protein. The sample contains hundreds of thousands of distinct CDR3 sequences, approximately 12% of which appear only once. To note about this clonotype: What it recognizes is unknown.

The sequenced sample was blood, either unsorted or a sorted T cell fraction (not recorded which). The TCR sequence derives from a male donor with ankylosing spondylitis. The chain couples TRBV4-3 to TRBJ2-7; a possible D gene is TRBD2 (5 bases). This CDR3 is CASSQGSWRSYEQYF. In DNA, the CDR3 is TGCGCCAGCAGCCAAGGAAGTTGGAGGTCCTACGAGCAGTACTTC.